The 26 T cell receptor beta chains presented below share a single source sample, sequenced in a study of memory CD4+ T cells and cytomegalovirus serostatus (dated by TCRdb to 2018 to 2020). A FACSAria II was used to sort memory CD4+ T cells, defined as single viable CD3+CD4+CD8-CD45RO+ cells. The library was made by the immunoSEQ multiplex PCR assay. Sourced from immuneACCESS, this table was stored by TCRdb with only in-frame sequences that have V and J called. A share of the clones is absent; for the studies checked, an unresolved V gene accounts for under half, and the remainder has no known explanation. The sample data list roughly 84,000 clones, and over 80% of these were observed just once. The ten biggest clones cover less than 0.9% of the sample. Sequencing was performed on memory CD4+ T cells from blood. These receptors were taken from an adult in good health and CMV-seronegative.

This chain uses TRBV19 with TRBJ2-5, with 8 bases identical to TRBD1. The CDR3 is 16 residues long. V was pared by 5 bases and J by 5 bases, with 13 bases of the junction left unmatched. Looked up from germline, CDR1 is LNHDA and CDR2 is SQIVND (reference sequence). CDR3 nucleotides: TGTGCCAGTAGTTCGGGCCGGGACAGGCGTAGGGAGACCCAGTACTTC. Its translation: CASSSGRDRRRETQYF.

This chain connects TRBV19 to TRBJ1-1; a weak D match, TRBD1 (5 bases). CDR3 length: 14 amino acids. Germline CDR1 LNHDA, CDR2 SQIVND (reference sequence). V was shortened by 1 base and J by 1 base, with 7 bases between the two germline ends. CDR3 sequence reads: CASSIGGTNTEAFF. The CDR3 coding sequence is TGTGCCAGTAGTATAGGGGGCACGAACACTGAAGCTTTCTTT.

The chain joins TRBV19 to TRBJ2-7, with 9 bases matching TRBD1. Germline lookup yields CDR1 LNHDA and CDR2 SQIVND (reference sequence). This CDR3 region has 15 residues. Trimming cost V 0 bases and J 1 base; bases outside gene matches: 1. Written as DNA, the CDR3 is TGTGCCAGTAGTATAGACGGACAGGGGTCCTACGAGCAGTACTTC. It yields the protein CASSIDGQGSYEQYF.

The chain's CDR3 is CASSHTGHTEAFF. The DNA of the CDR3 is TGCGCCAGCAGTCATACAGGGCATACTGAAGCTTTCTTT. This chain uses TRBV5-1 with TRBJ1-1; tentative D call: TRBD1 (6 bases). The CDR3 covers 13 residues. Trimming removed 5 bases from V and 5 bases from J, with 13 bases in between. CDR1 is SGHRS and CDR2 is YFSETQ in the germline V gene.

The chain uses TRBV18 and TRBJ2-3, with TRBD2 as a possible D gene (5 bases). Germline V gives CDR1 KGHSH, CDR2 LQKENI. V lost 0 bases and J 4 bases, leaving 11 bases between the germline ends. CDR3 length: 15 amino acids. The CDR3 is CASSPPVREPDTQYF. The CDR3 DNA sequence: TGTGCCAGCTCACCACCGGTTAGGGAGCCAGATACGCAGTATTTT.

V gene TRBV7-2 combines with J gene TRBJ2-7, with D perhaps matching TRBD1 or TRBD2 (5 bases each). Germline CDR1 reads SGHTA; CDR2 reads FQGNSA. V was shortened by 2 bases and J by 2 bases, with 10 bases between the two germline ends. The CDR3 runs to 14 residues. This CDR3 is CASSLLGEPYEQYF. CDR3 sequence (DNA): TGTGCCAGCAGCTTATTAGGGGAGCCCTACGAGCAGTACTTC.

This clone was detected once. The chain recombines TRBV7-2 with TRBJ1-2; D may be TRBD1 (5 bases). Looked up from germline, CDR1 is SGHTA and CDR2 is FQGNSA. The CDR3 length is 16 residues. V lost 5 bases and J 1 base, leaving 17 bases between the germline ends. The CDR3 DNA reads as TGTGCCAGCAGCACAGGAAGAACAATAAATAACTATGGCTACACCTTC. Translation: CASSTGRTINNYGYTF.

The chain recombines TRBV27 with TRBJ1-3, with D tentatively TRBD1 (5 bases). The CDR3 totals 15 residues. V was clipped by 4 bases and J by 0 bases, with 10 bases between them. The germline V gene encodes CDR1 MNHEY and CDR2 SMNVEV (reference sequence). CDR3: CASSYGAFSGNTIYF. As DNA, the CDR3 is TGTGCCAGCAGTTATGGGGCCTTCTCTGGAAACACCATATATTTT.

This clone was seen a single time. The V and J genes are TRBV5-6 and TRBJ2-7, with D unclear. V dropped 0 bases and J dropped 1 base, with 11 bases sitting between them. Germline V lookup: CDR1 SGHDT, CDR2 YYEEEE. The CDR3 consists of 15 residues. The CDR3 region is CASSLAGIQSYEQYF. The CDR3 DNA reads TGTGCCAGCAGCTTGGCTGGAATCCAATCCTACGAGCAGTACTTC.

The chain has TRBV5-8 and TRBJ1-3; D is unclear. Trimming took off 1 base at V and 1 base at J, with 6 bases between the two ends. This CDR3 spans 14 amino acids. Germline-derived CDR1 and CDR2 are SGHTS and YDEGEE. Here the CDR3 reads CASSLMGSGNTIYF. The DNA for the CDR3 is TGTGCCAGCAGCTTGATGGGTTCTGGAAACACCATATATTTT.

The chain is built from TRBV7-2 and TRBJ2-7; TRBD2 is a possible D gene (5 bases). From germline, CDR1 is SGHTA and CDR2 FQGNSA. The CDR3 extends over 11 amino acids. V was pared by 2 bases and J by 6 bases, with 5 bases between. This CDR3 is CASSLTSEQYF. The DNA for the CDR3 is TGTGCCAGCAGCTTAACTAGCGAGCAGTACTTC.

The genes are TRBV5-6 and TRBJ2-5, with D tentatively TRBD2 (5 bases). Trimming cost V 2 bases and J 4 bases, with 12 bases left between them. This CDR3 region has 14 residues. Looked up from germline, CDR1 is SGHDT and CDR2 is YYEEEE. CDR3 residues: CASSLGLEGETQYF. The DNA for the CDR3 is TGTGCCAGCAGCTTAGGGCTAGAGGGAGAGACCCAGTACTTC.

The chain carries TRBV7-2 and TRBJ1-3; 9 nucleotides match TRBD1. The germline CDR1 and CDR2 sequences are SGHTA and FQGNSA. The CDR3 runs to 15 residues. Germline trimming cut 1 base from V and 4 bases from J; bases unmatched to any gene: 2. The CDR3 sequence is CASSLGGTGGNTIYF. The CDR3 nucleotides are TGTGCCAGCAGCTTAGGAGGGACAGGGGGAAACACCATATATTTT.

This clone was seen a few times. One junction end does not reproduce the germline sequence, and a read error may be involved. The CDR3 loop is CASSSGLANPDTQYF. CDR3 DNA sequence: TGTGCTAGCAGCTCGGGACTAGCGAACCCAGATACGCAGTATTTT. The rearrangement links TRBV7-7 to TRBJ2-3; 10 bases fit TRBD2. The CDR3 totals 15 residues. Germline V gene sequence: CDR1 SSHAT, CDR2 FNYEAQ (reference sequence).

V is TRBV29-1 and J is TRBJ2-3, with D possibly matching TRBD1 (5 bases). V lost 4 bases, J lost 3 bases, and 11 bases lay in between. CDR1 is SQVTM, CDR2 ANQGSEA, per germline. The CDR3 length is 13 residues. Here the CDR3 DNA reads TGCAGCGTTGCCCGTTCAGGGACAGATACGCAGTATTTT. It specifies CSVARSGTDTQYF.

This clone has just a few counts. The J gene is TRBJ1-2, the V gene TRBV6-1, with no clear D. This CDR3 has 13 residues. Germline CDR1 reads MNHNS; CDR2 reads SASEGT. The germline V and J ends were trimmed by 4 bases and 4 bases, with 10 bases remaining between them. For the CDR3, the DNA is TGTGCCAGCAGTGTGGACGGAATCTATGGCTACACCTTC. It specifies CASSVDGIYGYTF.

The genes are TRBV11-2 and TRBJ2-1, with TRBD2 matching over 7 bases. Germline values: CDR1 SGHAT, CDR2 FQNNGV. The J segment lost 0 bases and the V segment lost 3 bases, leaving 2 bases of the junction unmatched. The CDR3 sequence is 15 residues long. The chain's CDR3 is CASSLSGNSYNEQFF. In nucleotides, the CDR3 is TGTGCCAGCAGCTTGAGCGGGAACTCCTACAATGAGCAGTTCTTC. Complete variable domain (other parts from reference TRBV11-2 and TRBJ2-1): EAGVAQSPRYKIIEKRQSVAFWCNPISGHATLYWYQQILGQGPKLLIQFQNNGVVDDSQLPKDRFSAERLKGVDSTLKIQPAKLEDSAVYLCASSLSGNSYNEQFFGPGTRLTVL.

The rearrangement joins TRBV12-5 to TRBJ1-2; perhaps TRBD1 as D (5 bases). The CDR3 is 13 amino acids. Deletions cut 0 bases from V and 6 bases from J, with 8 bases between. Germline V gives CDR1 LGHNT, CDR2 FRNRAP. CDR3 in amino acids: CASGLVRGNGYTF. CDR3 bases: TGTGCTAGTGGTTTGGTACGGGGGAATGGCTACACCTTC. Drawing the rest from reference TRBV12-5 and TRBJ1-2, the complete variable domain is DARVTQTPRHKVTEMGQEVTMRCQPILGHNTVFWYRQTMMQGLELLAYFRNRAPLDDSGMPKDRFSAEMPDATLATLKIQPSEPRDSAVYFCASGLVRGNGYTFGSGTRLTVV.

This clone was picked up a small number of times. The chain has TRBV4-3 and TRBJ1-5; tentatively, D is TRBD1 (5 bases). Looked up from germline, CDR1 is LGHNA and CDR2 is YSLEER. Trimming removed 1 base from V and 1 base from J, with 8 bases in between. This CDR3 comprises 15 residues. The CDR3 nucleotides are TGCGCCAGCAGCCAAGCCTCAGGGAGCAATCAGCCCCAGCATTTT. This translates into CASSQASGSNQPQHF.

The CDR3, as DNA: TGTGCCAGCAGCGTAGGACTAGCGGGGGATCAAGAGACCCAGTACTTC. Its protein is CASSVGLAGDQETQYF. The chain carries TRBV9 and TRBJ2-5; 12 nucleotides match TRBD2. V shed 0 bases, J shed 2 bases, and the junction held 2 bases outside the gene matches. Germline V gene data show CDR1 as SGDLS and CDR2 as YYNGEE. This CDR3 has 16 residues.

This clone has only a few counts. V gene TRBV10-2 combines with J gene TRBJ2-5; no reliable D call. The V and J ends lost 3 bases and 2 bases respectively, with 4 bases between them. Per germline, CDR1 WSHSY and CDR2 SAAADI. The CDR3 runs 12 residues. CDR3 nucleotides: TGCGCCAGCAGTGACAGACAAGAGACCCAGTACTTC. Protein sequence: CASSDRQETQYF.

The rearrangement joins TRBV5-1 to TRBJ1-1; TRBD1 aligns across 8 bases. V was clipped by 4 bases and J by 6 bases; unmatched bases: 8. The CDR3 runs to 14 residues. Germline assignment: CDR1 SGHRS and CDR2 YFSETQ. Written as DNA, the CDR3 is TGCGCCAGCAGCCTGGACAGGGAAGGGTCTGAAGCTTTCTTT. Its translation: CASSLDREGSEAFF.

The chain has TRBV28 and TRBJ2-3; D unclear. Trimming stripped 1 base from V and 6 bases from J, with 2 bases between. Germline V lookup: CDR1 MDHEN, CDR2 SYDVKM. The CDR3 consists of 11 residues. Here the CDR3 DNA reads TGTGCCAGCAGTTTATTGGATACGCAGTATTTT. Translating gives CASSLLDTQYF.

The V gene is TRBV5-1, the J gene TRBJ2-5; 9 bases map to TRBD2. Losses at the gene ends were 4 bases for V and 9 bases for J; bases not matched to a gene: 16. CDR3 length: 16 amino acids. Germline values: CDR1 SGHRS, CDR2 YFSETQ. This CDR3 is CASSPSGRGGRMAQYF. CDR3 nucleotide sequence: TGCGCCAGCAGCCCCTCCGGGCGGGGGGGCCGGATGGCCCAGTACTTC.

The chain carries TRBV29-1 and TRBJ2-3, with TRBD1 matching 8 bases. CDR1 SQVTM and CDR2 ANQGSEA come from the germline V gene. The V and J ends lost 7 bases and 4 bases, in that order; junction bases with no gene match: 10. This CDR3 has 14 residues. The CDR3 sequence is CSGLRTGYADTQYF. CDR3 bases: TGCAGCGGTTTGAGGACAGGGTATGCAGATACGCAGTATTTT.

J is TRBJ2-1 and V is TRBV5-8; D possibly corresponds to TRBD2 (6 bases). Germline V lookup: CDR1 SGHTS, CDR2 YDEGEE. The CDR3 runs 15 residues. V was clipped by 2 bases and J by 5 bases, with 14 bases between them. The CDR3 nucleotides are TGTGCCAGCAGCTTCCGGGGGTGGGGTCACAATGAGCAGTTCTTC. It encodes CASSFRGWGHNEQFF.